This entry features one T cell receptor beta chain sequence. The antigen remains unidentified. It was healthy bone marrow donors who served as donors. Germline-derived CDR1 and CDR2 are SNHLY and FYNNEI. Trimming at V came to 6 bases and at J to 0 bases, leaving 9 bases not matched to a gene. The CDR3 is 16 amino acids. This entry comes from a study of cytomegalovirus exposure and HLA in healthy donors. Study-level background: Among the approximately 380 donors who were genotyped, about 86% fell in the genetic ancestry cluster that is associated with self-reported Caucasian donors.

60 Vbeta and 13 Jbeta primers were used in PCR. The assay was immunoSEQ multiplex PCR, and TCRdb's table has in-frame clones only and misses some. Here the sample spans fewer than 150,000 clones, 80% being singletons. General study findings and limits: The authors judged a highly shared variant cluster likely a sequencing artifact.

The receptor was isolated from a middle-aged man in good health and CMV-seronegative. This chain joins TRBV2 and TRBJ2-3; 7 nucleotides line up with TRBD2. Specimen: PBMCs. CDR3 sequence reads: CASRPTGGTSTDTQYF. The DNA of the CDR3 is TGTGCCAGCAGGCCTACCGGGGGGACTAGCACAGATACGCAGTATTTT.